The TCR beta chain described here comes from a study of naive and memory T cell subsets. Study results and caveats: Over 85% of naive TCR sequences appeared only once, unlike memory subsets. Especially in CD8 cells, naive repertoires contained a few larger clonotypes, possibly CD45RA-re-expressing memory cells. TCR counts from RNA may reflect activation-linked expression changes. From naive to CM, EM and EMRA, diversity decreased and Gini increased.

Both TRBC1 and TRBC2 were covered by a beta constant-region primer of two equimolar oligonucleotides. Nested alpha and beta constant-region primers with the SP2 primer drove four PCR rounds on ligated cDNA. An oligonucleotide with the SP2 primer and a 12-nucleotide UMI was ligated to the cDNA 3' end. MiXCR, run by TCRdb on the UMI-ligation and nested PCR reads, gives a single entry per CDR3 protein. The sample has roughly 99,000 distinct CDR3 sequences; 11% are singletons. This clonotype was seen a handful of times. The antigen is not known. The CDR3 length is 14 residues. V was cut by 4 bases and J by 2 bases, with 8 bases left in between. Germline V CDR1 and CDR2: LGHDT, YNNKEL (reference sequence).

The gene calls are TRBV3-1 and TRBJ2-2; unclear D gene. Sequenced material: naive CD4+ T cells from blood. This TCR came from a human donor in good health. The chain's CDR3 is CASSPYQNTGELFF. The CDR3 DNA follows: TGTGCCAGCAGCCCATACCAAAACACCGGGGAGCTGTTTTTT. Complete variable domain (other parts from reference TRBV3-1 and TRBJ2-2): DTAVSQTPKYLVTQMGNDKSIKCEQNLGHDTMYWYKQDSKKFLKIMFSYNNKELIINETVPNRFSPKSPDKAHLNLHINSLELGDSAVYFCASSPYQNTGELFFGEGSRLTVL.